Below, 25 T cell receptor beta chains from the same sample are listed, as sequenced in a study of T cells in Graves' hyperthyroidism and ophthalmopathy. Amplified regions were TCR beta CDR3 sequences from RNA transcripts. Using the HTBI primer set, a first-round RT-PCR was run on the TCR CDR3. TCRdb re-derived calls from the multiplex PCR reads in MiXCR, one entry per CDR3 protein. The table has around 520,000 distinct CDR3 sequences, over 13% seen once. Sequencing was done on a sample of blood. These receptors originate from a woman aged 18-29 years with Graves' hyperthyroidism.

This clonotype has ten or more counts. This chain uses TRBV30 with TRBJ1-6; D unresolved. The CDR3 loop spans 13 amino acids. Germline CDR1 reads GTSNPN; CDR2 reads SVGIG (reference sequence). V lost 0 bases and J 5 bases, leaving 5 bases between the germline ends. CDR3 protein: CAWSVRDNSPLHF. The CDR3 DNA reads TGTGCCTGGAGTGTCCGGGATAATTCACCCCTCCACTTT. The full variable domain, with the rest looked up from reference TRBV30 and TRBJ1-6, is SQTIHQWPATLVQPVGSPLSLECTVEGTSNPNLYWYRQAAGRGLQLLFYSVGIGQISSEVPQNLSASRPQDRQFILSSKKLLLSDSGFYLCAWSVRDNSPLHFGNGTRLTVT.

The V and J genes are TRBV6-1 and TRBJ2-1; D gene ambiguous. CDR3 size: 14 residues. Looked up from germline, CDR1 is MNHNS and CDR2 is SASEGT. V lost 5 bases to trimming and J lost 0 bases, with 8 bases between them. CDR3 coding DNA: TGTGCCAGCAGTTATAGAAGCTCCTACAATGAGCAGTTCTTC. It specifies CASSYRSSYNEQFF.

This clonotype was found many times. The CDR3 DNA reads TGTGCCAGCAGCTCACCTAGCGGGGGGACCTACGAGCAGTACTTC. The encoded protein is CASSSPSGGTYEQYF. V usage is TRBV11-2 and J usage is TRBJ2-7; 11 nucleotides agree with TRBD2. From germline, CDR1 is SGHAT and CDR2 FQNNGV. The J segment lost 2 bases and the V segment lost 4 bases, leaving 4 bases of the junction unmatched. The CDR3 spans 15 residues.

CDR3 DNA: TGTGCCAGCAGCTTAACTAGCGGGAGTAAAGATGAGCAGTTCTTC. Translating gives CASSLTSGSKDEQFF. The chain recombines TRBV11-2 with TRBJ2-1; TRBD2 matches 11 bases. The V gene end was trimmed by 2 bases and the J gene end by 8 bases; junction bases not matched to a gene: 5. Germline loops: CDR1 SGHAT, CDR2 FQNNGV. The CDR3 consists of 15 residues.

The chain carries TRBV12-3 or TRBV12-4 and TRBJ2-3, with TRBD2 matching over 7 bases. The junction had 9 bases not matched to a gene; V was cut back by 7 bases and J by 5 bases. There are 14 residues in the CDR3. CDR3 in amino acids: CASTGGGPGDTQYF. As DNA, the CDR3 is TGTGCCAGCACGGGGGGAGGGCCGGGAGATACGCAGTATTTT.

This clonotype was found many times. The genes are TRBV12-3 or TRBV12-4 and TRBJ2-1; D ambiguous. CDR3 size: 11 residues. Trimming removed 7 bases from V and 8 bases from J, with 9 bases in between. CDR3 coding DNA: TGTGCCAGCACTCTACTCCATGAGCAGTTCTTC. Its translation is CASTLLHEQFF.

This clonotype was counted a few times. This rearrangement joins TRBV6-2 or TRBV6-3 to TRBJ2-7; D remains ambiguous. The germline CDR1 and CDR2 sequences are MNHEY and SVGEGT. This CDR3 region has 19 residues. V was trimmed by 7 bases and J by 0 bases, leaving 28 bases between them. The CDR3 here is CASTTRPATVKATSYEQYV. CDR3 bases: TGTGCCAGCACAACACGCCCCGCAACAGTTAAGGCAACCTCCTACGAGCAGTACGTC.

This clonotype was seen at least ten times. This sequence joins TRBV18 and TRBJ1-1, with TRBD1 matching over 10 bases. The germline gives CDR1 KGHSH, CDR2 LQKENI. The CDR3 spans 15 residues. Unmatched junction bases numbered 9, after V lost 3 bases and J lost 8 bases. This chain's CDR3 is CASSPDRGQTFEAFF. The CDR3 DNA reads TGTGCCAGCTCACCCGACAGGGGGCAGACATTCGAAGCTTTCTTT. Full variable domain (rest looked up from reference TRBV18 and TRBJ1-1): NAGVMQNPRHLVRRRGQEARLRCSPMKGHSHVYWYRQLPEEGLKFMVYLQKENIIDESGMPKERFSAEFPKEGPSILRIQQVVRGDSAAYFCASSPDRGQTFEAFFGQGTRLTVV.

This clonotype has only a few counts. The chain joins TRBV7-9 to TRBJ1-1, with 11 nucleotides matching TRBD1. The V segment lost 5 bases and the J segment 5 bases; nucleotides outside the gene matches: 10. CDR3 length: 16 residues. The germline V gene encodes CDR1 SEHNR and CDR2 FQNEAQ (reference sequence). The CDR3 reads CASSNRDRGVGTEAFF. The CDR3 DNA reads as TGTGCCAGCAGCAACCGGGACAGGGGGGTAGGGACTGAAGCTTTCTTT.

At least ten counts were recorded for this clonotype. The V call is TRBV18, the J call TRBJ2-7, with a weak D call TRBD2 (5 bases). This CDR3 region has 15 residues. Germline V gene sequence: CDR1 KGHSH, CDR2 LQKENI. V was shortened by 6 bases and J by 2 bases, with 17 bases between the two germline ends. DNA of the CDR3: TGTGCCAGCTCTCTGGGGAGCGGTCCTACCTACGAGCAGTACGTC. Amino acid sequence: CASSLGSGPTYEQYV.

The table lists this clonotype with a few counts. This chain links TRBV19 with TRBJ1-5; weak D call: TRBD1 (5 bases). Germline V CDR1 and CDR2: LNHDA, SQIVND (reference sequence). CDR3 length equals 16 residues. Trimming left V 4 bases short and J 4 bases short, with 17 bases between. The DNA of the CDR3 is TGTGCCAGTAGTAGACGAGGGGTAAGTTATAATCAGCCCCAGCATTTT. Protein product: CASSRRGVSYNQPQHF. Full variable domain (remainder filled in from reference TRBV19 and TRBJ1-5): DGGITQSPKYLFRKEGQNVTLSCEQNLNHDAMYWYRQDPGQGLRLIYYSQIVNDFQKGDIAEGYSVSREKKESFPLTVTSAQKNPTAFYLCASSRRGVSYNQPQHFGDGTRLSIL.

For this clonotype: One end of the junction varies from germline; a read error may be responsible. The chain links TRBV15 to TRBJ1-1, with D perhaps matching TRBD1 (6 bases). This CDR3 contains 14 residues. CDR1 LNHNV and CDR2 YYDKDF come from the germline V gene (reference sequence). CDR3 protein: CAASRVYRGQKAFF. In DNA form, the CDR3 reads TGTGCCGCCAGCAGAGTATACCGCGGACAGAAAGCTTTCTTT.

Ten or more counts support this clonotype. The J gene is TRBJ2-4, the V gene TRBV10-3; D is possibly TRBD1 or TRBD2 (5 bases each). This CDR3 has 14 amino acids. Germline V gives CDR1 ENHRY, CDR2 SYGVKD. The germline V and J ends were trimmed by 2 bases and 0 bases, with 5 bases remaining between them. CDR3: CAISEGTAKNIQYF. The CDR3 bases are TGTGCCATCAGTGAGGGGACAGCCAAAAACATTCAGTACTTC.

This clonotype was picked up a small number of times. V is TRBV10-1 and J is TRBJ2-5, with a tentative D call TRBD2 (5 bases). The CDR3 spans 16 residues. Germline V gene sequence: CDR1 WNHNN, CDR2 SYGVQD (reference sequence). With 0 bases removed from V and 0 bases from J, the gap between germline ends came to 11 bases. DNA of the CDR3: TGCGCCAGCAGTGAGTCGCGGGCTAGCAACCAAGAGACCCAGTACTTC. Amino acids: CASSESRASNQETQYF.

This chain uses TRBV12-3 or TRBV12-4 with TRBJ1-2; the D gene is possibly TRBD1 (6 bases). V was shortened by 9 bases and J by 8 bases, with 16 bases between the two germline ends. The CDR3 contains 12 residues. This CDR3 is CASCSRGSGYTF. CDR3 nucleotides: TGTGCCAGTTGTTCGAGGGGGAGCGGCTACACCTTC.

This chain connects TRBV5-1 to TRBJ2-1; D uncertain. Germline lookup yields CDR1 SGHRS and CDR2 YFSETQ. V was clipped by 5 bases and J by 0 bases, with 15 bases between them. The CDR3 extends over 16 amino acids. CDR3 DNA sequence: TGCGCCAGCAGTTACACAATAGACACCTCCTACAATGAGCAGTTCTTC. It encodes CASSYTIDTSYNEQFF.

This clonotype was found many times. This chain links TRBV19 with TRBJ1-5, with 7 bases fitting TRBD1. V was clipped by 5 bases and J by 4 bases; unmatched bases: 8. Germline values: CDR1 LNHDA, CDR2 SQIVND (reference sequence). CDR3 length: 15 amino acids. The CDR3 sequence is CASSPQGNPNQPQHF. The CDR3 nucleotides read TGTGCCAGTAGTCCACAGGGGAATCCAAATCAGCCCCAGCATTTT.

This chain uses TRBV3-1 with TRBJ1-2; unclear D gene. In germline, CDR1 is LGHDT, CDR2 YNNKEL (reference sequence). The CDR3 has 14 amino acids. V was trimmed by 4 bases and J by 4 bases, leaving 13 bases between them. The CDR3 nucleotides read TGTGCCAGCAGCCCAACGGGTTTGGGCTATGGCTACACCTTC. This encodes CASSPTGLGYGYTF.

This clonotype was recorded many times. This chain joins TRBV11-2 and TRBJ1-3; D may be TRBD1 (6 bases). The CDR3 has 16 residues. CDR1 and CDR2 (germline): SGHAT, FQNNGV. V lost 5 bases and J lost 4, with 18 bases in between. In DNA form, the CDR3 reads TGTGCCAGCAGCATTTTACAGGGATGGATGGGAAACACCATATATTTT. Protein product: CASSILQGWMGNTIYF.

A remark on this clonotype: A junction end diverges from the germline sequence, so it may reflect a read error. This chain uses TRBV30 with TRBJ2-5; D gene unclear. Looked up from germline, CDR1 is GTSNPN and CDR2 is SVGIG (reference sequence). The CDR3 covers 14 residues. The CDR3 nucleotides read TGTGCCAGGAGTGTACCGCCTTACAAAGAGACCCAGTACTTC. This encodes CARSVPPYKETQYF.

The rearrangement uses TRBV6-2 or TRBV6-3 and TRBJ2-7; no definite D call. Trimming pared 7 bases from V and 3 bases from J, leaving 16 bases between. Per germline, CDR1 MNHEY and CDR2 SVGEGT. CDR3 length: 14 residues. CDR3 sequence (DNA): TGTGCCAGCATGCAAGGGTTTGTTGGCTACGAGCAGTACGTC. It is translated as CASMQGFVGYEQYV.

The chain has TRBV12-3 or TRBV12-4 and TRBJ1-5; a possible D gene is TRBD1 (5 bases). Trimming removed 8 bases from V and 2 bases from J, with 7 bases in between. The CDR3 is 12 amino acids. The CDR3 DNA sequence: TGTGCCAGCGGGGGTGGCAATCAGCCCCAGCATTTT. Translating gives CASGGGNQPQHF.

The chain joins TRBV29-1 to TRBJ1-2; D uncertain. Between the trimmed V and J ends, which lost 5 bases and 3 bases, there was a span of 1 base. The length of the CDR3 is 9 residues. Germline-derived CDR1 and CDR2 are SQVTM and ANQGSEA. The CDR3 DNA sequence: TGCAGCGTTCACTATGGCTACACCTTC. It is translated as CSVHYGYTF.

This clonotype showed up many times. This chain links TRBV3-1 with TRBJ1-1; tentatively, D is TRBD1 (6 bases). The length of the CDR3 is 12 residues. Germline V gene sequence: CDR1 LGHDT, CDR2 YNNKEL (reference sequence). The V end was cut by 2 bases, the J end by 10 bases, with 11 bases between. The chain's CDR3 is CASSQLDRGAFF. The CDR3 DNA is TGTGCCAGCAGCCAACTGGACAGAGGAGCTTTCTTT.

This clonotype was seen at least ten times. The V and J genes are TRBV10-3 and TRBJ2-3, with TRBD2 identical over 8 bases. The CDR3 loop spans 13 amino acids. Germline V CDR1 and CDR2: ENHRY, SYGVKD. J was trimmed by 4 bases and V by 9 bases; bases with no gene match: 6. This CDR3 reads CAMGLVESDTQYF. The CDR3 DNA sequence: TGTGCCATGGGACTAGTTGAGTCAGATACGCAGTATTTT.